Following are 18 T cell receptor beta chains from one sample sequenced in a study of OX40 agonist ivuxolimab in advanced cancers. Produced via immunoSEQ multiplex PCR; TCRdb's table is partial and in-frame only. The sample consists of 97,000 or so clones, 90% of them appearing once. The source material was CD4+ or CD8+ T cells sorted from blood, sampled in a trial of the OX40 agonist ivuxolimab. Source of these receptors: an adult with an advanced solid tumor such as melanoma, head and neck, liver or kidney cancer.

Only a few counts were recorded for this clone. The J gene is TRBJ1-5, the V gene TRBV10-3, with D maybe TRBD1 (5 bases). CDR1 and CDR2 (germline): ENHRY, SYGVKD. V lost 3 bases, J lost 2 bases, and 17 bases lay in between. The CDR3 has 17 amino acids. The chain's CDR3 is CAISDLEGRGGNQPQHF. CDR3 DNA: TGTGCCATCAGTGACTTGGAAGGAAGGGGCGGCAATCAGCCCCAGCATTTT.

Only one count was recorded for this clone. The J gene is TRBJ2-7, the V gene TRBV6-6; weak D call: TRBD1 (6 bases). Trimming cost V 5 bases and J 3 bases, with 11 bases left between them. This CDR3 has 13 amino acids. Germline lookup yields CDR1 MNHNY and CDR2 SVGAGI (reference sequence). This CDR3 reads CASSQWDIYEQYF. Written as DNA, the CDR3 is TGTGCCAGCAGTCAATGGGACATCTACGAGCAGTACTTC.

The chain couples TRBV5-1 to TRBJ1-2; a weak D match, TRBD1 (6 bases). Per the germline V gene, CDR1 is SGHRS and CDR2 is YFSETQ. V lost 3 bases, J lost 0 bases, and 21 bases lay in between. The CDR3 extends over 18 amino acids. CDR3 amino acids: CASSWGGFWDRSNYGYTF. Here the CDR3 DNA reads TGCGCCAGCAGCTGGGGGGGCTTTTGGGACCGATCTAACTATGGCTACACCTTC.

The rearrangement links TRBV28 to TRBJ2-3, with no clear D. The V end lost 4 bases, the J end lost 0 bases, and 11 bases lay between the germline ends. Looked up from germline, CDR1 is MDHEN and CDR2 is SYDVKM. CDR3 length: 15 amino acids. The CDR3 coding sequence is TGTGCCAGCAGTTCCAGTGGGCAAAGCACAGATACGCAGTATTTT. Translating it yields CASSSSGQSTDTQYF. The entire variable domain, with the rest obtained from reference TRBV28 and TRBJ2-3, is as follows: DVKVTQSSRYLVKRTGEKVFLECVQDMDHENMFWYRQDPGLGLRLIYFSYDVKMKEKGDIPEGYSVSREKKERFSLILESASTNQTSMYLCASSSSGQSTDTQYFGPGTRLTVL.

The chain combines TRBV27 with TRBJ2-3, with D perhaps given as TRBD1 or TRBD2 (6 bases each). CDR3 length: 14 residues. Trimming removed 6 bases from V and 6 bases from J, with 16 bases in between. Germline CDR1 is MNHEY and CDR2 is SMNVEV (reference sequence). CDR3 DNA: TGTGCCAGCAGCCTGCCCGGGGGCTGGGATACGCAGTATTTT. Translation: CASSLPGGWDTQYF.

The V and J genes are TRBV9 and TRBJ1-2; 8 bases map to TRBD1. Germline CDR1 reads SGDLS; CDR2 reads YYNGEE. The CDR3 runs 15 residues. J lost 8 bases, V lost 0 bases, and 9 bases had no gene match. For the CDR3, the DNA is TGTGCCAGCAGCGTAGGACACGCGACAGGGGAAGGCTACACCTTC. Translation gives CASSVGHATGEGYTF.

This clone is a singleton in its sample. V gene TRBV5-5 combines with J gene TRBJ1-3; D unresolved. The CDR3 length is 16 residues. Trimming removed 0 bases from V and 0 bases from J, with 10 bases in between. Germline V gene sequence: CDR1 SGHKS, CDR2 YYEKEE (reference sequence). CDR3 sequence: CASSLAAVSSGNTIYF. The CDR3 DNA reads TGTGCCAGCAGCTTGGCGGCGGTAAGCTCTGGAAACACCATATATTTT.

The gene calls are TRBV19 and TRBJ1-2, with D unclear. The CDR3 is 12 residues long. V dropped 3 bases and J dropped 6 bases, with 8 bases sitting between them. Germline loops: CDR1 LNHDA, CDR2 SQIVND (reference sequence). The CDR3 protein is CASSMRQDGYTF. The CDR3 DNA follows: TGTGCCAGTAGTATGCGTCAGGATGGCTACACCTTC.

The rearrangement joins TRBV6-1 to TRBJ2-3; 9 bases map to TRBD1. J lost 3 bases, V lost 4 bases, and 5 bases had no gene match. Germline assignment: CDR1 MNHNS and CDR2 SASEGT. The CDR3 totals 15 residues. Written as DNA, the CDR3 is TGTGCCAGCAGTGGCAGGGACAGGGTGACAGATACGCAGTATTTT. It yields the protein CASSGRDRVTDTQYF.

The chain uses TRBV9 and TRBJ1-2, with TRBD1 matching over 7 bases. The CDR3 runs to 15 residues. Trimming took 0 bases from V and 0 from J; bases not matched to a gene: 2. The V gene's germline CDR1 is SGDLS and CDR2 YYNGEE. The CDR3 sequence is CASSVGDRANYGYTF. Here the CDR3 DNA reads TGTGCCAGCAGCGTAGGAGACAGGGCTAACTATGGCTACACCTTC.

In its sample, this clone was seen once. V and J are TRBV5-1 and TRBJ2-2; the D gene is possibly TRBD2 (6 bases). The germline V and J ends were trimmed by 4 bases and 3 bases, with 13 bases remaining between them. CDR1 is SGHRS and CDR2 is YFSETQ in the germline V gene. This CDR3 contains 15 residues. CDR3 amino acids: CASSEVSGDTGELFF. DNA of the CDR3: TGCGCCAGCAGCGAGGTCTCGGGGGACACCGGGGAGCTGTTTTTT. The whole variable domain, remainder taken from reference TRBV5-1 and TRBJ2-2, is KAGVTQTPRYLIKTRGQQVTLSCSPISGHRSVSWYQQTPGQGLQFLFEYFSETQRNKGNFPGRFSGRQFSNSRSEMNVSTLELGDSALYLCASSEVSGDTGELFFGEGSRLTVL.

The CDR3 nucleotides are TGTGCCAGCAGTTTACCGGGGCAATGGAACATGAACACTGAAGCTTTCTTT. Amino acid sequence: CASSLPGQWNMNTEAFF. This rearrangement joins TRBV28 to TRBJ1-1, with D maybe TRBD1 (5 bases). CDR1 and CDR2 from the germline V gene are MDHEN and SYDVKM. Trimming stripped 2 bases from V and 0 bases from J, with 16 bases between. This CDR3 spans 17 amino acids.

The V call is TRBV19, the J call TRBJ2-6, with 12 bases that match TRBD1. The germline CDR1 and CDR2 sequences are LNHDA and SQIVND (reference sequence). The V and J ends lost 4 bases and 3 bases, in that order; junction bases with no gene match: 7. The CDR3 totals 18 residues. The DNA of the CDR3 is TGTGCCAGTAGTAGGGCGGGACAGGGGGCGCGTGGGGCCAACGTCCTGACTTTC. This codes for CASSRAGQGARGANVLTF.

The chain has TRBV5-6 and TRBJ1-1, with 7 bases that match TRBD1. The ends lost 4 bases at V and 2 bases at J; junction bases unmatched: 17. The CDR3 runs 18 residues. Per germline, CDR1 SGHDT and CDR2 YYEEEE. The CDR3 region is CASSDAAGGVLRNTEAFF. The CDR3 DNA is TGTGCCAGCAGCGATGCGGCAGGGGGTGTCTTACGAAACACTGAAGCTTTCTTT.

The chain links TRBV20-1 to TRBJ2-3; D gene uncertain. The CDR3 runs to 11 residues. Germline V gene data show CDR1 as DFQATT and CDR2 as SNEGSKA (reference sequence). V dropped 6 bases and J dropped 3 bases, with 7 bases sitting between them. The DNA of the CDR3 is TGCAGTGCCAGACTTACAGATACGCAGTATTTT. Translation: CSARLTDTQYF.

The chain employs TRBV5-1 and TRBJ2-5; possibly TRBD2 for D (5 bases). Germline CDR1 reads SGHRS; CDR2 reads YFSETQ. This CDR3 comprises 14 residues. V shed 1 base and J shed 1 base, with 8 bases lying between them. The CDR3 DNA sequence: TGCGCCAGCAGCTTGATGGGGAGCCAAGAGACCCAGTACTTC. Its protein product is CASSLMGSQETQYF. Full variable domain (remainder filled in from reference TRBV5-1 and TRBJ2-5): KAGVTQTPRYLIKTRGQQVTLSCSPISGHRSVSWYQQTPGQGLQFLFEYFSETQRNKGNFPGRFSGRQFSNSRSEMNVSTLELGDSALYLCASSLMGSQETQYFGPGTRLLVL.

Here the CDR3 reads CASSQDTLGTQYF. The CDR3 DNA sequence: TGTGCCAGCAGCCAAGATACCCTGGGAACCCAGTACTTC. The chain joins TRBV14 to TRBJ2-5; D is unresolved. The ends were cut back, 0 bases at V and 8 bases at J, with 10 bases in the middle. Germline V lookup: CDR1 SGHDN, CDR2 FVKESK. The CDR3 is 13 residues long.

The V gene is TRBV5-6, the J gene TRBJ1-4; 9 bases match TRBD1. From germline, CDR1 is SGHDT and CDR2 YYEEEE. V dropped 0 bases and J dropped 1; count of bases not matched to a gene: 1. The length of the CDR3 is 16 residues. DNA for the CDR3: TGTGCCAGCAGCTTGGCGGGACAGGGAACTAATGAAAAACTGTTTTTT. This translates into CASSLAGQGTNEKLFF.